Listed here is a single T cell receptor beta chain. This sample is part of a study of T cell changes during pregnancy in multiple sclerosis. Assay used: immunoSEQ multiplex PCR; TCRdb lists only in-frame clones, some missing. The data show around 63,000 clones, approximately 92% seen once. Looked up from germline, CDR1 is ENHRY and CDR2 is SYGVKD. The ends were cut back, 3 bases at V and 8 bases at J, with 10 bases in the middle. This CDR3 is built from 13 residues. This receptor was taken from a female donor in good health, enrolled as a control in a pregnancy study. The chain employs TRBV10-3 and TRBJ1-4, with D unclear. Here the sequenced sample was CD8+ T cells from peripheral blood mononuclear cells, taken in the third trimester of pregnancy. The CDR3 spells CAISDWWREKLFF. CDR3 sequence (DNA): TGTGCCATCAGTGATTGGTGGAGGGAAAAACTGTTTTTT.